This is a list of T cell receptor beta chains from one sample in a study of radiotherapy plus CTLA-4 blockade in lung cancer. The table came from immunoSEQ multiplex PCR; TCRdb's copy has only in-frame clones and leaves some out. Here the sample spans about 60,000 clones, approximately 80% being singletons. The sequencing here drew on peripheral blood, taken from a patient treated with radiotherapy plus ipilimumab. The receptors were sampled from a human donor with non-small cell lung cancer who had a partial response to radiotherapy plus ipilimumab. CDR3s include the opening cysteine and the closing phenylalanine or tryptophan. The order of the fields is clone size, J gene, V gene, D gene, CDR3 protein. The D gene is left open where the match is weak. The size field is filled for only some rows; it gives once, few, many or a size class.

abundance: .
j_gene: TRBJ1-1
v_gene: TRBV28
d_gene: .
CDR3aa: CASSSFSLNTEAFF

abundance: few
j_gene: TRBJ2-1
v_gene: TRBV21-1
d_gene: .
CDR3aa: CASSLTGTSEHNEQFF

abundance: .
j_gene: TRBJ1-1
v_gene: TRBV27
d_gene: TRBD1
CDR3aa: CASRPHMRTGGETEAFF

abundance: .
j_gene: TRBJ2-5
v_gene: TRBV9
d_gene: TRBD1
CDR3aa: CASSAGTGGETQYF

abundance: .
j_gene: TRBJ2-5
v_gene: TRBV6-1
d_gene: .
CDR3aa: CASSEMTSRGQETQYF

abundance: .
j_gene: TRBJ2-1
v_gene: TRBV6-1
d_gene: TRBD2
CDR3aa: CASSQREGENEQFF

abundance: .
j_gene: TRBJ2-5
v_gene: TRBV5-1
d_gene: TRBD2
CDR3aa: CASSPWEGRETQYF

abundance: .
j_gene: TRBJ1-1
v_gene: TRBV7-2
d_gene: .
CDR3aa: CASSLLRVGEAFF

abundance: .
j_gene: TRBJ2-2
v_gene: TRBV5-1
d_gene: .
CDR3aa: CASSLDALETGELFF

abundance: .
j_gene: TRBJ2-7
v_gene: TRBV5-1
d_gene: TRBD2
CDR3aa: CASSLNPSGSSYEQYF

abundance: .
j_gene: TRBJ1-2
v_gene: TRBV18
d_gene: .
CDR3aa: CASSPIRGENGYTF

abundance: .
j_gene: TRBJ2-4
v_gene: TRBV28
d_gene: .
CDR3aa: CASSLGDKAKNIQYF

abundance: .
j_gene: TRBJ2-5
v_gene: TRBV15
d_gene: .
CDR3aa: CATSPRTAWGEQYF

abundance: .
j_gene: TRBJ2-1
v_gene: TRBV6-1
d_gene: TRBD1
CDR3aa: CASSAGQGAYNEQFF

abundance: few
j_gene: TRBJ2-2
v_gene: TRBV9
d_gene: .
CDR3aa: CASSVLSGNTGELFF

abundance: .
j_gene: TRBJ2-7
v_gene: TRBV30
d_gene: .
CDR3aa: CAWSPGFGLTYEQYF

abundance: .
j_gene: TRBJ2-7
v_gene: TRBV27
d_gene: TRBD1
CDR3aa: CARSMGTGSYEQYF

abundance: .
j_gene: TRBJ2-1
v_gene: TRBV19
d_gene: .
CDR3aa: CASGSRSGEQFF

abundance: .
j_gene: TRBJ2-1
v_gene: TRBV6-5
d_gene: TRBD2
CDR3aa: CASSLPGLAGEQFF